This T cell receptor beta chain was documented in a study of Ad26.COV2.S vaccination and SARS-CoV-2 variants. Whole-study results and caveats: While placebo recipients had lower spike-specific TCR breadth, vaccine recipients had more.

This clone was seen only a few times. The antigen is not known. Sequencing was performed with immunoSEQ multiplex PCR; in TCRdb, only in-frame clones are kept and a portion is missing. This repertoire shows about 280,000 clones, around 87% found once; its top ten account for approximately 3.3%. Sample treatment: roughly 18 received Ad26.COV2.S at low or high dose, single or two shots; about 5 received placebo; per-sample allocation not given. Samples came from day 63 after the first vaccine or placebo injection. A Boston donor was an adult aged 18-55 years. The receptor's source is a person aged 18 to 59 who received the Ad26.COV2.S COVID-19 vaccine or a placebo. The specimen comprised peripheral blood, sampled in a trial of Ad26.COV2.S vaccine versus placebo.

CDR3 residues: CASSQDPGPVYEQYF. In DNA form, the CDR3 reads TGTGCCAGCAGCCAAGACCCCGGGCCAGTTTACGAGCAGTACTTC. This sequence joins TRBV4-2 and TRBJ2-7; D remains ambiguous. The CDR3 sequence is 15 residues long. V was pared by 0 bases and J by 4 bases, with 13 bases between. Germline loops: CDR1 LGHNA, CDR2 YNFKEQ.